This entry lists 21 T cell receptor beta chains sequenced from one sample in a study of OX40 agonist ivuxolimab in advanced cancers. Assay used: immunoSEQ multiplex PCR; TCRdb lists only in-frame clones, some missing. This table has more than 90,000 clones, about 79% appearing once. The sequencing here drew on CD4+ or CD8+ T cells sorted from blood, taken in a trial of the OX40 agonist ivuxolimab. The receptor set was obtained from an adult with an advanced solid tumor such as melanoma, head and neck, liver or kidney cancer.

This chain joins TRBV11-3 and TRBJ1-5; a weak D match, TRBD1 (5 bases). Trimming left V 8 bases short and J 0 bases short, with 11 bases between. Germline assignment: CDR1 SGHNT and CDR2 YENEEA. The CDR3 is 14 residues long. CDR3 region: CASGGGTSNQPQHF. DNA of the CDR3: TGTGCCAGCGGTGGGGGGACTAGCAATCAGCCCCAGCATTTT.

In this sample, this clone is medium-sized (0.01 to 0.1%). The V and J genes are TRBV11-2 and TRBJ2-7; D gene uncertain. V lost 6 bases, J lost 0 bases, and 9 bases lay in between. This CDR3 is 13 amino acids long. Germline-derived CDR1 and CDR2 are SGHAT and FQNNGV. The CDR3 DNA reads as TGTGCCAGCAGACTCTTAAGCTCCTACGAGCAGTACTTC. Its translation is CASRLLSSYEQYF.

This chain uses TRBV19 with TRBJ2-2, with a weak D call TRBD2 (5 bases). This CDR3 has 15 amino acids. V dropped 7 bases and J dropped 2 bases, with 14 bases sitting between them. Germline V gives CDR1 LNHDA, CDR2 SQIVND (reference sequence). CDR3 sequence reads: CASTPGGGNTGELFF. The CDR3 bases are TGTGCCAGTACCCCAGGCGGAGGTAACACCGGGGAGCTGTTTTTT.

Concerning this clone itself: Other nucleotide sequences in the sample specify the same CDR3. This sequence joins TRBV18 and TRBJ2-7, with D possibly being TRBD1 or TRBD2 (6 bases each). The germline gives CDR1 KGHSH, CDR2 LQKENI. The CDR3 spans 14 residues. Trimming removed 2 bases at V and 3 bases at J, with 11 bases between. In DNA, the CDR3 is TGTGCCAGCTCACCAGGAGGGGGGAGCTACGAGCAGTACTTC. Residues: CASSPGGGSYEQYF.

This CDR3 is CAISVSPGAYEQYF. CDR3 bases: TGTGCCATCAGTGTTTCACCGGGGGCTTACGAGCAGTACTTC. This chain uses TRBV10-3 with TRBJ2-7; D may match TRBD1 or TRBD2 (6 bases each). CDR3 size: 14 residues. The germline gives CDR1 ENHRY, CDR2 SYGVKD. Trimming took 4 bases from V and 4 from J, leaving 14 bases between them.

This clone showed up just once. The chain employs TRBV6-5 and TRBJ1-1; D is possibly TRBD1 (5 bases). CDR1 and CDR2 from the germline V gene are MNHEY and SVGAGI. Trimming shortened V by 0 bases and J by 4 bases, and 12 bases separated the two germline ends. The CDR3 spans 15 residues. In nucleotides, the CDR3 is TGTGCCAGCAGTTACTCGATTAGTCAGGGCACTGAAGCTTTCTTT. This sequence encodes CASSYSISQGTEAFF.

This clone is a singleton in its sample. The chain combines TRBV29-1 with TRBJ2-1, with a weak D call TRBD2 (5 bases). The CDR3 contains 14 residues. The V and J ends lost 1 base and 6 bases respectively, with 13 bases between them. The germline V gene encodes CDR1 SQVTM and CDR2 ANQGSEA. DNA of the CDR3: TGCAGCGTTGAAGGGCGGGCGTGGGGCAATGAGCAGTTCTTC. Its protein is CSVEGRAWGNEQFF.

This CDR3 reads CASSLRRGATEAFF. CDR3 nucleotide sequence: TGCGCCAGCAGCTTAAGAAGGGGTGCCACTGAAGCTTTCTTT. The chain uses TRBV5-1 and TRBJ1-1; TRBD1 is a possible D gene (5 bases). V gave up 2 bases and J gave up 4 bases, with 12 bases separating them. The CDR3 has 14 residues. CDR1 is SGHRS and CDR2 is YFSETQ in the germline V gene.

The chain recombines TRBV5-4 with TRBJ2-2; TRBD2 matches at 16 bases. V was pared by 4 bases and J by 6 bases, with 3 bases of the junction left unmatched. Germline V gives CDR1 SGHNT, CDR2 YYREEE (reference sequence). CDR3 length: 16 amino acids. The CDR3, as DNA: TGTGCCAGCAGCCCGGGGACTAGCGGGGGGGCCGGGGAGCTGTTTTTT. Its translation is CASSPGTSGGAGELFF.

The CDR3 DNA reads TGTGCCAGTAGTCTGCGGGCTAGCGGGAGGGGCTACGAGCAGTACTTC. It encodes CASSLRASGRGYEQYF. The V gene is TRBV19, the J gene TRBJ2-7, with 12 positions matching TRBD2. The V gene's germline CDR1 is LNHDA and CDR2 SQIVND (reference sequence). V shed 5 bases, J shed 3 bases, and the junction held 8 bases outside the gene matches. The CDR3 is 16 residues long. Combining the CDR3 with reference TRBV19 and TRBJ2-7 gives the whole variable domain DGGITQSPKYLFRKEGQNVTLSCEQNLNHDAMYWYRQDPGQGLRLIYYSQIVNDFQKGDIAEGYSVSREKKESFPLTVTSAQKNPTAFYLCASSLRASGRGYEQYFGPGTRLTVT.

This clone was recorded once. V gene TRBV9 combines with J gene TRBJ1-5, with TRBD1 matching over 9 bases. CDR3 length: 15 residues. Germline CDR1 reads SGDLS; CDR2 reads YYNGEE. V shed 4 bases and J 4 bases; nucleotides not matched to a gene: 6. CDR3 in DNA: TGTGCCAGCAGCCGTACAGGGGGCCAGAATCAGCCCCAGCATTTT. It is translated as CASSRTGGQNQPQHF.

The chain links TRBV19 to TRBJ2-1; D remains ambiguous. The CDR3 contains 13 residues. The V end was cut by 3 bases, the J end by 6 bases, with 9 bases between. Looked up from germline, CDR1 is LNHDA and CDR2 is SQIVND (reference sequence). DNA of the CDR3: TGTGCCAGTAGTATTGGTAACTCCAATGAGCAGTTCTTC. Its translation: CASSIGNSNEQFF.

This chain links TRBV30 with TRBJ2-7, with D perhaps given as TRBD1 or TRBD2 (5 bases each). CDR1 is GTSNPN and CDR2 is SVGIG in the germline V gene (reference sequence). The CDR3 totals 12 residues. The V end was cut by 5 bases, the J end by 4 bases, with 12 bases between. The CDR3 sequence: CAWGGTLYEQYF. The CDR3 DNA sequence: TGTGCCTGGGGTGGGACGTTATACGAGCAGTACTTC.

The chain has TRBV30 and TRBJ2-7; D not resolved. The germline V and J ends were trimmed by 4 bases and 2 bases, with 15 bases remaining between them. Per the germline V gene, CDR1 is GTSNPN and CDR2 is SVGIG (reference sequence). The CDR3 loop spans 14 amino acids. As DNA, the CDR3 is TGTGCCTGGATCCCCGGACCGAGTCCCTACGAGCAGTACTTC. This sequence encodes CAWIPGPSPYEQYF.

This sequence joins TRBV11-2 and TRBJ1-6; D ambiguous. Per germline, CDR1 SGHAT and CDR2 FQNNGV. This CDR3 region has 14 residues. Trimming took off 4 bases at V and 9 bases at J, with 13 bases between the two ends. The chain's CDR3 is CASSSMARSSPLHF. The CDR3 DNA sequence: TGTGCCAGCAGCTCCATGGCCCGAAGTTCACCCCTCCACTTT.

V gene TRBV20-1 combines with J gene TRBJ1-1; D not certain. The ends were cut back, 2 bases at V and 4 bases at J, with 5 bases in the middle. Per the germline V gene, CDR1 is DFQATT and CDR2 is SNEGSKA (reference sequence). CDR3 size: 11 residues. CDR3 amino acids: CSARIGTEAFF. The CDR3 DNA reads as TGCAGTGCTAGAATTGGCACTGAAGCTTTCTTT.

The rearrangement links TRBV7-3 to TRBJ2-1, with TRBD1 matching 8 bases. The CDR3 is 18 residues long. From germline, CDR1 is SGHTA and CDR2 FQGTGA. V was clipped by 5 bases and J by 4 bases; unmatched bases: 16. CDR3 region: CASSARRGLESSYNEQFF. The CDR3 DNA is TGTGCCAGCAGCGCTCGCAGGGGGCTAGAGTCCTCTTACAATGAGCAGTTCTTC.

The chain recombines TRBV25-1 with TRBJ1-2, with a tentative D call TRBD1 (6 bases). CDR1 and CDR2 (germline): MGHDK, SYGVNS. The CDR3 runs to 14 residues. V lost 4 bases and J 7 bases, leaving 16 bases between the germline ends. The CDR3 DNA reads as TGTGCCAGCAGTGCGTATACAGGGCTACTTGGCTACACCTTC. Its protein product is CASSAYTGLLGYTF.

The chain employs TRBV6-5 and TRBJ1-5, with 8 bases identical to TRBD1. The germline CDR1 and CDR2 sequences are MNHEY and SVGAGI. The CDR3 is made up of 16 amino acids. V shed 2 bases and J 4 bases; nucleotides not matched to a gene: 7. The CDR3 sequence is CASSYLGQGRNQPQHF. The CDR3 region has the DNA TGTGCCAGCAGTTACCTAGGACAGGGAAGGAATCAGCCCCAGCATTTT.

This chain links TRBV7-3 with TRBJ1-2; no reliable D call. The CDR3 is 14 residues long. Germline V lookup: CDR1 SGHTA, CDR2 FQGTGA. V lost 8 bases and J 4 bases, leaving 17 bases between the germline ends. CDR3 nucleotides: TGTGCCAGCGACTGGACGGAGGGAGCCTATGGCTACACCTTC. Encoded protein: CASDWTEGAYGYTF.

This chain links TRBV6-1 with TRBJ2-5; D remains ambiguous. Trimming removed 3 bases at V and 1 base at J, with 9 bases between. CDR1 MNHNS and CDR2 SASEGT come from the germline V gene. The CDR3 spans 14 residues. CDR3 nucleotide sequence: TGTGCCAGCAGTGAGAATTGGAGCCAAGAGACCCAGTACTTC. It translates to CASSENWSQETQYF.